This T cell receptor beta chain came from a study of glioma-infiltrating T cells after dendritic cell vaccination listed by TCRdb under 2016. As for the study more broadly: The cohort included around 15 glioblastoma patients drawn from Phase I and II dendritic cell vaccination trials, of whom 9 were newly diagnosed and 6 had recurrent disease. Patients received three intradermal dendritic cell vaccine injections at biweekly intervals in the arm below the axilla. In glioblastoma patients vaccinated with dendritic cells, deep sequencing of TCR beta CDR3 regions served to measure the amount of tumor-infiltrating lymphocytes and to compare repertoires between tumor and blood. Patients received autologous tumor lysate-pulsed dendritic cell vaccination between about 2003 and 2012. Survival after dendritic cell vaccination was correlated with TCR sequencing metrics, such as TIL content and the overlap between tumor and blood repertoires. The vaccine consisted of monocyte-derived dendritic cells cultured approximately 7 days with IL-4 and GM-CSF, then pulsed overnight with autologous tumor lysate. Results and caveats for the whole study, not just this receptor: The three-group TCR overlap response model was described as speculative and requiring prospective validation. No direct relationship between TCR clonality and survival was found, suggesting that a diverse polyclonal response may matter. The cohort was small and heterogeneous, and full blood and tumor sets were available for few patients, with initial-recurrent tumor pairs available for even fewer patients. After dendritic cell vaccination, a higher estimated pretreatment TIL content predicted longer time to progression and overall survival.

Concerning this clone itself: The target of this receptor is not known. Per-base quality was not reported, and no clone a single base away is much larger than it.

To be selected, patients needed enough residual fresh-frozen tumor tissue and more than two years of available survival data. None of the glioblastoma patients carried an isocitrate dehydrogenase mutation, although molecular status otherwise varied. PBMC were collected before vaccination, two weeks after the third vaccination, and at tumor progression if progression occurred. The Qiagen DNeasy Blood extraction Kit was used for extraction of genomic DNA. The immunoSEQ assay amplified TCRB CDR3 regions from roughly 2.1 micrograms of genomic DNA, or from all available DNA when less than that amount was available. The multiplex PCR relied on 60 forward primers for TCR V beta segments and 13 reverse primers for J beta segments. To estimate the number of reads per starting template, synthetic control templates were added to each sample at limiting dilution. The Illumina HiSeq System generated sequencing reads of 87 bp. Processing in the source paper ran as follows. To remove PCR and sequencing errors, closely related sequences were merged with a nearest neighbor algorithm. TCR overlap was measured as the percentage of unique tumor TCR beta sequences also present in the same patient's peripheral blood. In TCRdb, the immuneACCESS table is reduced to in-frame sequences with V and J assigned. These tables do not hold every clone; where another copy was compared, an unresolved V gene accounts for under half, and the others remain unexplained. V, J and clone size derive from that table, while D and trimming were established from the DNA sequence. Counted in this sample were about 92,000 clones; 80% to 90% of them appeared once. The ten largest clones represent 15% to 17% of the sample.

Relative to germline, V is missing 6 bases and J is missing 6 bases, with 1 base of the junction outside any gene match. From the cysteine through the phenylalanine, the CDR3 covers 11 amino acids. Only the CDR3 part of the read is kept: 33 bases, read in frame from the first base. CDR1 MNHEY and CDR2 SVGAGI are derived from the germline V gene. Sequenced here: blood, sampled before dendritic cell vaccination. The clonotype comes from a human donor with glioblastoma. Recombination connected TRBV6-5 to TRBJ1-2, with 7 junctional bases fitting TRBD1. The DNA reads as follows: TGTGCCAGCAGCAGGGGGGATGGCTACACCTTC. Its protein product is CASSRGDGYTF.